This TCR beta chain was recorded in a study of CD8 T cells in Susac syndrome. Germline CDR1 reads LGHNA; CDR2 reads YSLEER. The CDR3 covers 14 residues. V lost 0 bases to trimming and J lost 8 bases, with 11 bases between them. TCR beta sequencing was performed on blood CD8+ and CD4+ T cells. Reverse transcription of roughly 0.5 to 1 ug RNA was performed with random hexamers. Multiplex immunoSEQ PCR targeted 54 Vbeta and 13 Jbeta TCR beta segments. TCRdb reanalysed the immunoSEQ multiplex PCR reads using MiXCR and keeps one entry per CDR3 protein. The sample consists of approximately 140,000 distinct CDR3 sequences, 94% of them appearing once.

The source of this sequence is a human donor in good health. V usage is TRBV4-3 and J usage is TRBJ2-1; the D is unclear. Sequenced input: CD8+ T cells from PBMCs. The CDR3 region is CASSQDRKGYEQFF. The CDR3 DNA reads TGCGCCAGCAGCCAAGATCGGAAGGGTTATGAGCAGTTCTTC.